Listed below are T cell receptor beta chains from one sample, sequenced in a study of T cells after yellow fever vaccination. Via MiXCR, TCRdb re-called the 5' RACE reads, giving one row per CDR3 protein. The repertoire holds roughly 120,000 distinct CDR3 sequences, with approximately 7% as singletons. The sequences come from CD4+ T cells sorted from PBMCs, collected 10 to 11 days after the first yellow fever vaccination. The source of these receptors is a man aged 18 to 30 who received the YFV17D yellow fever vaccine. Each CDR3 is given with its conserved first and last residue. The order of the fields is V gene, D gene, J gene, clone size, CDR3 DNA, CDR3 protein. The D gene is left open where the match is weak. Size is omitted from some rows. Given values are once, few, many or a class for expanded clones.

V: TRBV5-4; D: TRBD1; J: TRBJ1-2; size: few; DNA: TGTGCCAGCAGCCCCGGAACAGGGGGCTATGGCTACACCTTC; CDR3: CASSPGTGGYGYTF
V: TRBV6-2/TRBV6-3; D: -; J: TRBJ2-5; size: many; DNA: TGTGCCAGCAGTTCGACTTTGAGCGCCTCCTTCCAAGAGACCCAGTACTTC; CDR3: CASSSTLSASFQETQYF
V: TRBV19; D: TRBD1; J: TRBJ1-1; size: many; DNA: TGTGCCAGTAGTTCTCAGACAGGGGGTAACACTGAAGCTTTCTTT; CDR3: CASSSQTGGNTEAFF
V: TRBV20-1; D: TRBD2; J: TRBJ2-1; size: many; DNA: TGCAGTGCTAGCGGGGGGGCCGATAATGAGCAGTTCTTC; CDR3: CSASGGADNEQFF
V: TRBV7-2; D: -; J: TRBJ2-7; size: many; DNA: TGTGCCAGCAGGAGGACTGCAAGCTCCTACGAGCAGTACTTC; CDR3: CASRRTASSYEQYF
V: TRBV7-9; D: -; J: TRBJ2-6; size: many; DNA: TGTGCCAGCAGCCCAGCATCTGGGGCCAACGTCCTGACTTTC; CDR3: CASSPASGANVLTF
V: TRBV6-5; D: TRBD2; J: TRBJ2-1; size: -; DNA: TGTGCCAGCAGTTACTCGGGACTAGCCGACGGGGAGCAGTTCTTC; CDR3: CASSYSGLADGEQFF
V: TRBV7-2; D: -; J: TRBJ2-3; size: many; DNA: TGTGCCAGCAGCTTAGGGGGGACTAGCACAGATACGCAGTATTTT; CDR3: CASSLGGTSTDTQYF
V: TRBV28; D: -; J: TRBJ1-5; size: few; DNA: TGTGCCAGCACCATAAGCAATCAGCCCCAGCATTTT; CDR3: CASTISNQPQHF
V: TRBV5-1; D: TRBD2; J: TRBJ2-5; size: many; DNA: TGCGCCAGCGGTACTAGCGGGTTCCAAGAGACCCAGTACTTC; CDR3: CASGTSGFQETQYF
V: TRBV7-2; D: TRBD2; J: TRBJ2-4; size: many; DNA: TGTGCCAGCAGCTTAGGCGTAAACCGGGACTACCAAAACATTCAGTACTTC; CDR3: CASSLGVNRDYQNIQYF
V: TRBV4-2; D: -; J: TRBJ2-3; size: many; DNA: TGTGCCAGCAGCCAAGATGTAGGGGGGTTTAACACAGATACGCAGTATTTT; CDR3: CASSQDVGGFNTDTQYF
V: TRBV10-3; D: -; J: TRBJ2-1; size: many; DNA: TGTGCCATCAGCCGGGACTTCTCCTACAATGAGCAGTTCTTC; CDR3: CAISRDFSYNEQFF
V: TRBV18; D: -; J: TRBJ2-2; size: many; DNA: TGTGCCAGCTCACCTCGAGTTAACACCGGGGAGCTGTTTTTT; CDR3: CASSPRVNTGELFF
V: TRBV6-2/TRBV6-3; D: -; J: TRBJ1-2; size: many; DNA: TGTGCCAGCAGTTACGACAAAAACTATGGCTACACCTTC; CDR3: CASSYDKNYGYTF
V: TRBV7-7; D: -; J: TRBJ1-1; size: few; DNA: TGTGCCAGCAGCCAAGACAGCAACACTGAAGCTTTCTTT; CDR3: CASSQDSNTEAFF
V: TRBV7-9; D: -; J: TRBJ2-3; size: -; DNA: TGTGCCAGCAGACTGAGCGGGACAGATACGCAGTATTTT; CDR3: CASRLSGTDTQYF
V: TRBV20-1; D: -; J: TRBJ1-1; size: many; DNA: TGCAGTGCTAGAGACCTACAGGGAGGTGACACTGAAGCTTTCTTT; CDR3: CSARDLQGGDTEAFF
V: TRBV3-1; D: -; J: TRBJ1-4; size: few; DNA: TGTGCCAGCAGTCACGTGGGGGGCGATGGTGAAAAACTGTTTTTT; CDR3: CASSHVGGDGEKLFF
V: TRBV9; D: -; J: TRBJ2-2; size: many; DNA: TGTGCCAGCAGCGTGGGACAGAACACCGGGGAGCTGTTTTTT; CDR3: CASSVGQNTGELFF
V: TRBV9; D: TRBD1; J: TRBJ1-6; size: -; DNA: TGTGCCAGCAGCACCACAGGGGGCAGGTACTATAATTCACCCCTCCACTTT; CDR3: CASSTTGGRYYNSPLHF
V: TRBV5-1; D: TRBD2; J: TRBJ2-5; size: many; DNA: TGCGCCAGCCGCCTTAGCGGGGTTGAGACCCAGTACTTC; CDR3: CASRLSGVETQYF
V: TRBV14; D: -; J: TRBJ2-7; size: many; DNA: TGTGCCAGCAGCCCGGCGGTGTCCTACGAGCAGTACTTC; CDR3: CASSPAVSYEQYF
V: TRBV12-5; D: -; J: TRBJ2-5; size: many; DNA: TGTGCTAGTGCCTCCACGGGGTCGCAAGAGACCCAGTACTTC; CDR3: CASASTGSQETQYF
V: TRBV18; D: -; J: TRBJ2-5; size: many; DNA: TGTGCCAGCAGCCCCCCGGGCAGACAAGAGACCCAGTACTTC; CDR3: CASSPPGRQETQYF
V: TRBV5-1; D: -; J: TRBJ2-2; size: many; DNA: TGCGCCAGCAGCGTGAGGGACACAGGGACCGGGGAGCTGTTTTTT; CDR3: CASSVRDTGTGELFF
V: TRBV5-1; D: TRBD1; J: TRBJ1-2; size: many; DNA: TGCGCCAGCAGCTCAGGACAGGCCTATGGCTACACCTTC; CDR3: CASSSGQAYGYTF
V: TRBV6-2/TRBV6-3; D: TRBD1; J: TRBJ2-1; size: many; DNA: TGTGCCAGCAGTTACCACTCCGGGACAGGGGTAGGCAATGAGCAGTTCTTC; CDR3: CASSYHSGTGVGNEQFF
V: TRBV5-1; D: -; J: TRBJ2-3; size: -; DNA: TGCGCCAGCAGCTTGGATTCGGGAATGGGAACAGATACGCAGTATTTT; CDR3: CASSLDSGMGTDTQYF